The 27 T cell receptor beta chains in this list originate from one sample, sequenced in a study of shared T cell receptors in the human thymus. Measured with immunoSEQ multiplex PCR; TCRdb has only the in-frame clones, and not every one. The sample includes around 340,000 clones, roughly 94% of them seen just once. Material for sequencing was thymocytes. The receptors originated from a human donor.

This chain connects TRBV7-2 to TRBJ2-5, with TRBD2 identical over 7 bases. Germline CDR1 and CDR2: SGHTA and FQGNSA. The CDR3 length is 16 residues. The J segment lost 2 bases and the V segment lost 3 bases, leaving 9 bases of the junction unmatched. CDR3 nucleotide sequence: TGTGCCAGCAGCTTCGACCCGGGACTATGGCAAGAGACCCAGTACTTC. This translates into CASSFDPGLWQETQYF.

CDR3 region: CASSFFFGRVATGAVTDTQYF. In DNA form, the CDR3 reads TGTGCCAGCAGTTTCTTTTTCGGCAGGGTCGCCACGGGAGCGGTGACAGATACGCAGTATTTT. The J gene is TRBJ2-3, the V gene TRBV7-8; possible D gene TRBD2, 6 bases. Germline CDR1 is SGHVS and CDR2 is FQNEAQ. The V gene lost 6 bases and the J gene lost 3 bases, with 34 bases spanning the gap. The CDR3 runs 21 residues.

This chain connects TRBV28 to TRBJ2-3; 7 positions agree with TRBD2. The junction had 17 bases not matched to a gene; V was cut back by 3 bases and J by 5 bases. This CDR3 has 18 residues. CDR1 and CDR2 from the germline V gene are MDHEN and SYDVKM. The CDR3 loop is CASSFLPRPGGSGDTQYF. As DNA, the CDR3 is TGTGCCAGCAGTTTTTTGCCCCGTCCGGGAGGCTCCGGAGATACGCAGTATTTT.

The genes are TRBV5-1 and TRBJ1-3; TRBD1 agrees at 9 bases. The CDR3 extends over 15 amino acids. Germline V gives CDR1 SGHRS, CDR2 YFSETQ. V gave up 2 bases and J gave up 2 bases; unmatched junction bases: 2. This CDR3 is CASSFGDRAGNTIYF. The CDR3 nucleotides are TGCGCCAGCAGCTTTGGGGACAGGGCTGGAAACACCATATATTTT.

The genes are TRBV11-2 and TRBJ2-1, with D perhaps matching TRBD1 or TRBD2 (6 bases each). Trimming took off 0 bases at V and 6 bases at J, with 21 bases between the two ends. Germline assignment: CDR1 SGHAT and CDR2 FQNNGV. The CDR3 is made up of 18 amino acids. The CDR3 region is CASSLDRGQGRTGNEQFF. The CDR3 DNA reads as TGTGCCAGCAGCTTAGATCGGGGGCAGGGGAGGACTGGCAATGAGCAGTTCTTC.

J is TRBJ1-5 and V is TRBV7-4, with D tentatively TRBD1 (5 bases). Germline V gene data show CDR1 as SGHVT and CDR2 as SQSDAQ. Deletions cut 5 bases from V and 3 bases from J, with 20 bases between. CDR3 size: 17 residues. In nucleotides, the CDR3 is TGTGCCAGCAGCCCTAGGGGACGGGGCCGAGTCAATCAGCCCCAGCATTTT. Its translation: CASSPRGRGRVNQPQHF.

The J gene is TRBJ2-1, the V gene TRBV9; the D call may be TRBD1 or TRBD2 (5 bases each). CDR3 length: 15 residues. CDR1 SGDLS and CDR2 YYNGEE come from the germline V gene. V was pared by 4 bases and J by 2 bases, with 13 bases between. This CDR3 reads CASSPGSGPYNEQFF. Written as DNA, the CDR3 is TGTGCCAGCAGCCCAGGGAGCGGACCCTACAATGAGCAGTTCTTC. The complete variable domain, with remaining parts taken from reference TRBV9 and TRBJ2-1, reads DSGVTQTPKHLITATGQRVTLRCSPRSGDLSVYWYQQSLDQGLQFLIQYYNGEERAKGNILERFSAQQFPDLHSELNLSSLELGDSALYFCASSPGSGPYNEQFFGPGTRLTVL.

Note on this clone: A read error may produce the germline difference seen at one junction end. As DNA, the CDR3 is TGTGCCAGCAGCAAAGAGGCTAGCGGGTTTCAAGAGACCCAGTACTTC. It codes for CASSKEASGFQETQYF. J is TRBJ2-5 and V is TRBV14; 8 bases map to TRBD2. Germline assignment: CDR1 SGHDN and CDR2 FVKESK. This CDR3 is built from 16 residues.

The CDR3 sequence is CASSGETLSGNTIYF. DNA for the CDR3: TGTGCCAGCAGTGGTGAAACCCTCTCTGGAAACACCATATATTTT. This chain uses TRBV2 with TRBJ1-3; D unclear. Germline V gene sequence: CDR1 SNHLY, CDR2 FYNNEI. The CDR3 spans 15 residues. The ends were cut back, 4 bases at V and 0 bases at J, with 10 bases in the middle.

The rearrangement links TRBV7-9 to TRBJ1-4, with a tentative D call TRBD1 (5 bases). The CDR3 loop spans 14 amino acids. Trimming took 6 bases from V and 6 from J, leaving 14 bases between them. Germline V gene data show CDR1 as SEHNR and CDR2 as FQNEAQ (reference sequence). The CDR3 sequence: CASSSGTAHEKLFF. CDR3 DNA: TGTGCCAGCAGTTCAGGGACGGCCCATGAAAAACTGTTTTTT. The complete variable domain, with remaining parts taken from reference TRBV7-9 and TRBJ1-4, reads DTGVSQNPRHKITKRGQNVTFRCDPISEHNRLYWYRQTLGQGPEFLTYFQNEAQLEKSRLLSDRFSAERPKGSFSTLEIQRTEQGDSAMYLCASSSGTAHEKLFFGSGTQLSVL.

The rearrangement links TRBV30 to TRBJ2-2, with 11 bases fitting TRBD2. The germline V gene encodes CDR1 GTSNPN and CDR2 SVGIG (reference sequence). V trimming: 0 bases; J trimming: 2 bases; junction bases outside the gene matches: 11. The CDR3 has 19 amino acids. In DNA, the CDR3 is TGTGCCTGGAGTGTACGGGTGACTAGCGGGATACCTAACACCGGGGAGCTGTTTTTT. Its translation is CAWSVRVTSGIPNTGELFF.

On this clone itself: One end of the junction is discordant with germline, which a read error may explain. The chain joins TRBV5-3 to TRBJ1-2; weak D call: TRBD1 (5 bases). TRBV5-3 belongs to the ORF category, with a function that is uncertain. There are 14 residues in the CDR3. This chain's CDR3 is CASSLPTTAYGYTF. CDR3 nucleotides: TGTGCCAGCAGCTTGCCTACGACAGCCTATGGCTACACCTTC.

This chain links TRBV28 with TRBJ2-3; weak D call: TRBD1 (5 bases). Trimming cost V 5 bases and J 4 bases, with 13 bases left between them. Germline CDR1 is MDHEN and CDR2 is SYDVKM. This CDR3 contains 14 residues. CDR3 in amino acids: CASSPVGVADTQYF. DNA of the CDR3: TGTGCCAGCAGTCCGGTAGGGGTAGCAGATACGCAGTATTTT. Filled out from reference TRBV28 and TRBJ2-3, the complete variable domain reads DVKVTQSSRYLVKRTGEKVFLECVQDMDHENMFWYRQDPGLGLRLIYFSYDVKMKEKGDIPEGYSVSREKKERFSLILESASTNQTSMYLCASSPVGVADTQYFGPGTRLTVL.

This clone was picked up a small number of times. This sequence joins TRBV25-1 and TRBJ1-1; D unresolved. Per germline, CDR1 MGHDK and CDR2 SYGVNS. Trimming shortened V by 7 bases and J by 5 bases, and 5 bases separated the two germline ends. The CDR3 covers 10 residues. The CDR3 is CASIWTEAFF. The CDR3 bases are TGTGCCAGCATCTGGACTGAAGCTTTCTTT.

The J gene is TRBJ2-1, the V gene TRBV19, with 7 bases lining up with TRBD2. Trimming took 3 bases from V and 5 from J; bases not matched to a gene: 13. Germline V lookup: CDR1 LNHDA, CDR2 SQIVND (reference sequence). CDR3 length equals 17 residues. The CDR3 DNA reads TGTGCCAGTAGTATTCGTGAGTGGGGAGGGCCTGACAATGAGCAGTTCTTC. This codes for CASSIREWGGPDNEQFF.

The chain recombines TRBV5-6 with TRBJ1-4; possibly TRBD1 for D (5 bases). Germline CDR1 SGHDT, CDR2 YYEEEE. This CDR3 is built from 17 residues. V dropped 2 bases and J dropped 0 bases, with 14 bases sitting between them. The CDR3 loop is CASSFPGRGATNEKLFF. CDR3 coding DNA: TGTGCCAGCAGCTTTCCAGGGAGGGGTGCAACTAATGAAAAACTGTTTTTT.

CDR3 in DNA: TGTGCCAGCAGCTTAGCGGAAAGAACTAGCCACAAGTTCTTC. Its translation: CASSLAERTSHKFF. V is TRBV7-7 and J is TRBJ2-1; D is possibly TRBD2 (6 bases). There are 14 residues in the CDR3. The V and J ends lost 0 bases and 14 bases respectively, with 17 bases between them. Germline V CDR1 and CDR2: SSHAT, FNYEAQ (reference sequence). The whole variable domain, remainder taken from reference TRBV7-7 and TRBJ2-1, is GAGVSQSPRYKVTKRGQDVTLRCDPISSHATLYWYQQALGQGPEFLTYFNYEAQPDKSGLPSDRFSAERPEGSISTLTIQRTEQRDSAMYRCASSLAERTSHKFFGPGTRLTVL.

This clone was seen only once. The chain combines TRBV18 with TRBJ1-3; TRBD1 agrees at 7 bases. CDR1 and CDR2 from the germline V gene are KGHSH and LQKENI. The V and J ends lost 3 bases and 0 bases, in that order; junction bases with no gene match: 8. This CDR3 has 17 residues. CDR3 bases: TGTGCCAGCTCACCCCACCCGGACAGGACCTCTGGAAACACCATATATTTT. It is translated as CASSPHPDRTSGNTIYF.

The V gene is TRBV6-5, the J gene TRBJ2-7, with D hard to call. From germline, CDR1 is MNHEY and CDR2 SVGAGI. V lost 5 bases and J 2 bases, leaving 13 bases between the germline ends. The CDR3 length is 14 residues. The CDR3 DNA sequence: TGTGCCAGCAGTGATCTAGGATACACCTACGAGCAGTACTTC. It translates to CASSDLGYTYEQYF.

The CDR3 DNA is TGCAGCGCCGTTTCAGGACAGGAGGGATACTACGAGCAGTACTTC. Translating it yields CSAVSGQEGYYEQYF. This rearrangement joins TRBV29-1 to TRBJ2-7; D perhaps matches TRBD1 (7 bases). The V gene lost 7 bases and the J gene lost 3 bases, with 22 bases spanning the gap. Germline-derived CDR1 and CDR2 are SQVTM and ANQGSEA. The CDR3 has 15 amino acids.

The chain carries TRBV5-1 and TRBJ1-5; 10 nucleotides match TRBD1. There are 14 residues in the CDR3. Germline CDR1 SGHRS, CDR2 YFSETQ. The V segment lost 2 bases and the J segment 5 bases; nucleotides outside the gene matches: 1. For the CDR3, the DNA is TGCGCCAGCAGCTTAGGGACAGGGGATCAGCCCCAGCATTTT. The encoded protein is CASSLGTGDQPQHF.

The rearrangement uses TRBV7-9 and TRBJ2-3, with D unclear. The V gene lost 4 bases and the J gene lost 7 bases, with 9 bases spanning the gap. The germline CDR1 and CDR2 sequences are SEHNR and FQNEAQ (reference sequence). The CDR3 is 12 residues long. The CDR3 loop reads CASSCPRNTQYF. The DNA for the CDR3 is TGTGCCAGCAGCTGCCCTCGGAATACGCAGTATTTT. Full variable domain (rest looked up from reference TRBV7-9 and TRBJ2-3): DTGVSQNPRHKITKRGQNVTFRCDPISEHNRLYWYRQTLGQGPEFLTYFQNEAQLEKSRLLSDRFSAERPKGSFSTLEIQRTEQGDSAMYLCASSCPRNTQYFGPGTRLTVL.

The chain uses TRBV19 and TRBJ2-5; D perhaps matches TRBD2 (6 bases). The length of the CDR3 is 16 residues. In germline, CDR1 is LNHDA, CDR2 SQIVND (reference sequence). V was shortened by 4 bases and J by 5 bases, with 20 bases between the two germline ends. This CDR3 reads CASSTMPGPREETQYF. The CDR3, as DNA: TGTGCCAGTAGTACCATGCCGGGACCCCGGGAGGAGACCCAGTACTTC.

V is TRBV19 and J is TRBJ2-3, with unresolved D. Trimming took 1 base from V and 3 from J, leaving 11 bases between them. CDR1 and CDR2 from the germline V gene are LNHDA and SQIVND (reference sequence). CDR3 length equals 15 residues. In DNA, the CDR3 is TGTGCCAGTAGTATAGGGGGATCGTCGACAGATACGCAGTATTTT. Translated, it gives CASSIGGSSTDTQYF.

This clone was counted once. This chain uses TRBV11-1 with TRBJ2-7, with D perhaps TRBD1 (6 bases). The CDR3 totals 15 residues. V shed 3 bases and J shed 2 bases, with 14 bases lying between them. CDR1 and CDR2 from the germline V gene are SGHAT and FQDESV (reference sequence). In DNA form, the CDR3 reads TGTGCCAGCAGCTTGACCGGGACATCTACCTACGAGCAGTACTTC. This translates into CASSLTGTSTYEQYF.

The V gene is TRBV28, the J gene TRBJ2-1; D gene unclear. The length of the CDR3 is 15 residues. CDR1 is MDHEN, CDR2 SYDVKM, per germline. V dropped 2 bases and J dropped 0 bases, with 8 bases sitting between them. The CDR3: CASSLDGYSYNEQFF. The CDR3 bases are TGTGCCAGCAGTTTAGATGGGTACTCCTACAATGAGCAGTTCTTC. Supplemented by reference TRBV28 and TRBJ2-1, the full variable domain reads DVKVTQSSRYLVKRTGEKVFLECVQDMDHENMFWYRQDPGLGLRLIYFSYDVKMKEKGDIPEGYSVSREKKERFSLILESASTNQTSMYLCASSLDGYSYNEQFFGPGTRLTVL.

V and J are TRBV9 and TRBJ2-5; possibly TRBD2 for D (6 bases). Trimming pared 3 bases from V and 5 bases from J, leaving 11 bases between. The CDR3 is 13 residues long. Germline CDR1 reads SGDLS; CDR2 reads YYNGEE. The CDR3 protein is CASSGARGETQYF. DNA for the CDR3: TGTGCCAGCAGCGGAGCCCGGGGGGAGACCCAGTACTTC.